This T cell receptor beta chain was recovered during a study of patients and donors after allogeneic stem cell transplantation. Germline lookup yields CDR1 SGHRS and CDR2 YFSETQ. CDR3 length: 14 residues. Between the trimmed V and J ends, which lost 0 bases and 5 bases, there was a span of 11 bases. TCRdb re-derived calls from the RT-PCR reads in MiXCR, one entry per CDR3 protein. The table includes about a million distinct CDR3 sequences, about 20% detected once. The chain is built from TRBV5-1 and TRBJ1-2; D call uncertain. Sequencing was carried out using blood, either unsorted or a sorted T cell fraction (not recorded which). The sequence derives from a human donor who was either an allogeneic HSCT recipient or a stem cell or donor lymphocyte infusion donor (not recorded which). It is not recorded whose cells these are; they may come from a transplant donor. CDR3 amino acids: CASSLDRPEYGYTF. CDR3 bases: TGCGCCAGCAGCTTGGACAGACCAGAATATGGCTACACCTTC. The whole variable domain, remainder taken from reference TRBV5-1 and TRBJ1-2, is KAGVTQTPRYLIKTRGQQVTLSCSPISGHRSVSWYQQTPGQGLQFLFEYFSETQRNKGNFPGRFSGRQFSNSRSEMNVSTLELGDSALYLCASSLDRPEYGYTFGSGTRLTVV.